Listed below are T cell receptor beta chains from one sample, sequenced in a study of cytotoxic CD8 clonotypes in ibrutinib-treated CLL. TCRdb's table, derived via immunoSEQ multiplex PCR, lists solely in-frame clones and lacks some. The table records about 310,000 clones, just under 80% of them present only once. The sequenced sample was PBMCs, obtained before ibrutinib treatment. The source of these receptors is a human donor with chronic lymphocytic leukemia. Both conserved end residues are part of each CDR3. Each record gives: D gene, V gene, J gene, clone size, CDR3 DNA, CDR3 protein. A D gene is named only where the DNA matches it firmly. Not all rows give a size; the values are once, few, many and, for expanded clones, a class.

d_call: TRBD2; v_call: TRBV5-4; j_call: TRBJ2-7; clone_size: few; cdr3_nt: TGTGCCAGCAGTTCTAGCGGGAGGGCCTACGAGCAGTACTTC; cdr3_aa: CASSSSGRAYEQYF
d_call: NA; v_call: TRBV30; j_call: TRBJ2-3; clone_size: NA; cdr3_nt: TGTGCCTGGAGTGTATTGGATACGCAGTATTTT; cdr3_aa: CAWSVLDTQYF
d_call: NA; v_call: TRBV9; j_call: TRBJ2-7; clone_size: few; cdr3_nt: TGTGCCAGCAGCGTAGGGGTTAGCGGTGCCTACGAGCAGTACTTC; cdr3_aa: CASSVGVSGAYEQYF
d_call: NA; v_call: TRBV10-3; j_call: TRBJ2-7; clone_size: NA; cdr3_nt: TGTGCCATCAGTGACAGTGGATCCTACGAGCAGTACTTC; cdr3_aa: CAISDSGSYEQYF
d_call: TRBD1; v_call: TRBV30; j_call: TRBJ1-2; clone_size: NA; cdr3_nt: TGTGCCTGGAGTCCTTATACGGGACAGGTAAAATATGGCTACACCTTC; cdr3_aa: CAWSPYTGQVKYGYTF
d_call: NA; v_call: TRBV9; j_call: TRBJ2-1; clone_size: NA; cdr3_nt: TGTGCCAGCAGCGTAGTTTCCCTTCGCTGGCCCCTCTACAATGAGCAGTTCTTC; cdr3_aa: CASSVVSLRWPLYNEQFF
d_call: NA; v_call: TRBV5-1; j_call: TRBJ2-2; clone_size: NA; cdr3_nt: TGCGCCAGCAGCTTGGAGGCAGTCGCGAACACCGGGGAGCTGTTTTTT; cdr3_aa: CASSLEAVANTGELFF
d_call: NA; v_call: TRBV5-6; j_call: TRBJ2-1; clone_size: few; cdr3_nt: TGTGCCAGCAGCTTGGATTACAATGAGCAGTTCTTC; cdr3_aa: CASSLDYNEQFF
d_call: NA; v_call: TRBV6-5; j_call: TRBJ1-1; clone_size: NA; cdr3_nt: TGTGCCAGCAGGAAGAAAGCGAACACTGAAGCTTTCTTT; cdr3_aa: CASRKKANTEAFF
d_call: TRBD2; v_call: TRBV28; j_call: TRBJ2-7; clone_size: NA; cdr3_nt: TGTGCCAGCAGAGGACTAGCGGGAGTTTACGAGCAGTACTTC; cdr3_aa: CASRGLAGVYEQYF
d_call: NA; v_call: TRBV28; j_call: TRBJ1-2; clone_size: few; cdr3_nt: TGTGCCACCAGTCGGGTCTCGGACTATGGCTACACCTTC; cdr3_aa: CATSRVSDYGYTF
d_call: NA; v_call: TRBV5-6; j_call: TRBJ2-1; clone_size: NA; cdr3_nt: TGTGCCAGCAGCGCAACCGGGAAAAACAATGAGCAGTTCTTC; cdr3_aa: CASSATGKNNEQFF
d_call: TRBD2; v_call: TRBV29-1; j_call: TRBJ2-7; clone_size: NA; cdr3_nt: TGCAGCGCCACCGCGGTTGGTAGCGGGAGTCCCTACGAGCAGTACTTC; cdr3_aa: CSATAVGSGSPYEQYF
d_call: TRBD1; v_call: TRBV25-1; j_call: TRBJ1-2; clone_size: NA; cdr3_nt: TGTGCCAGCAGTGAATACAGACAGGGAGATCTCTATGGCTACACCTTC; cdr3_aa: CASSEYRQGDLYGYTF
d_call: NA; v_call: TRBV29-1; j_call: TRBJ1-1; clone_size: NA; cdr3_nt: TGCAGCGTTGACGAGCGGAGGGCGAACACTGAAGCTTTCTTT; cdr3_aa: CSVDERRANTEAFF
d_call: NA; v_call: TRBV5-1; j_call: TRBJ2-7; clone_size: few; cdr3_nt: TGCGCCAGCAGCCAGTCGGGATCCAACTACGAGCAGTACTTC; cdr3_aa: CASSQSGSNYEQYF
d_call: NA; v_call: TRBV7-9; j_call: TRBJ1-4; clone_size: NA; cdr3_nt: TGTGCCAGCAGCTTAGCAGCGACTAATGAAAAACTGTTTTTT; cdr3_aa: CASSLAATNEKLFF
d_call: NA; v_call: TRBV10-1; j_call: TRBJ1-4; clone_size: NA; cdr3_nt: TGCGCCAGCAGTGAGTCCGATGGACAGTTGTTTTTT; cdr3_aa: CASSESDGQLFF
d_call: NA; v_call: TRBV18; j_call: TRBJ1-1; clone_size: NA; cdr3_nt: TGTGCCAGCTCACCACGATTAGACAGGAGGAACACTGAAGCTTTCTTT; cdr3_aa: CASSPRLDRRNTEAFF
d_call: NA; v_call: TRBV7-2; j_call: TRBJ2-3; clone_size: NA; cdr3_nt: TGTGCCAGCAGCTTAGGCCAGGCAGATACGCAGTATTTT; cdr3_aa: CASSLGQADTQYF
d_call: NA; v_call: TRBV5-6; j_call: TRBJ2-1; clone_size: NA; cdr3_nt: TGTGCCAGCAGCGTGGGATCAACAGGGCCCCAGTTCTTC; cdr3_aa: CASSVGSTGPQFF
d_call: NA; v_call: TRBV4-1; j_call: TRBJ2-4; clone_size: NA; cdr3_nt: TGCGCCAGCAGCCAACAAGGACAAGAGGACATTCAGTACTTC; cdr3_aa: CASSQQGQEDIQYF
d_call: NA; v_call: TRBV2; j_call: TRBJ1-5; clone_size: NA; cdr3_nt: TGTGCCAGCAGTGAACAAGGGTTCAATCAGCCCCAGCATTTT; cdr3_aa: CASSEQGFNQPQHF
d_call: TRBD1; v_call: TRBV27; j_call: TRBJ2-7; clone_size: NA; cdr3_nt: TGTGCCAGCAGTGGGGGACAGTACTACGAGCAGTACTTC; cdr3_aa: CASSGGQYYEQYF
d_call: NA; v_call: TRBV27; j_call: TRBJ2-3; clone_size: NA; cdr3_nt: TGTGCCAGCAGTTTATCGGCCCCTTACGTGACAGGATCGCTTGAAGATACGCAGTATTTT; cdr3_aa: CASSLSAPYVTGSLEDTQYF